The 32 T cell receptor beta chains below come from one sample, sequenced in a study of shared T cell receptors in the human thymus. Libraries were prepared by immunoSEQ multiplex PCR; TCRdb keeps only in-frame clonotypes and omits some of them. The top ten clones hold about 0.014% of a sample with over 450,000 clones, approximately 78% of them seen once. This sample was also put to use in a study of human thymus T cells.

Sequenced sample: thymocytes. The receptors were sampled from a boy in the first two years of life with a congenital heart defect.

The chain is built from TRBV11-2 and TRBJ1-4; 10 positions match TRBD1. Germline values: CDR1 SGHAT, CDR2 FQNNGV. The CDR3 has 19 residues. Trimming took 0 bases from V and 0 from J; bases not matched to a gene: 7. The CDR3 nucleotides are TGTGCCAGCAGCTTAGATTGGACAGGGGGGGCGACAACTAATGAAAAACTGTTTTTT. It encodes CASSLDWTGGATTNEKLFF.

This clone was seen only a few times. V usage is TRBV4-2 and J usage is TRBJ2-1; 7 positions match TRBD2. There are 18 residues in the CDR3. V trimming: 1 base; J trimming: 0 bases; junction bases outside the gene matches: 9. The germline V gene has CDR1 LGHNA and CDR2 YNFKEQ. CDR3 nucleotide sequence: TGTGCCAGCAGCCAAGGGGCGGGAGCGCCCCTCTCCTACAATGAGCAGTTCTTC. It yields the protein CASSQGAGAPLSYNEQFF.

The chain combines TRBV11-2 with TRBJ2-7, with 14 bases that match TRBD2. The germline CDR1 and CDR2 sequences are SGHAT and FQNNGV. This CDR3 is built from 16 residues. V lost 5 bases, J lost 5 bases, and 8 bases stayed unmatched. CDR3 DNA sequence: TGTGCCAGCAGCCCGGGGACTAGCGGGAGAAGTGACGAGCAGTACTTC. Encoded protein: CASSPGTSGRSDEQYF.

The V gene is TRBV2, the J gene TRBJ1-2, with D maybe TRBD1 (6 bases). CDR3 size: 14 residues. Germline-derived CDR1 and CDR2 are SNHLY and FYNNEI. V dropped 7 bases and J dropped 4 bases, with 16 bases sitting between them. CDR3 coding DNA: TGTGCCAGCATCCCGGTTACAGGGCTCTATGGCTACACCTTC. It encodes CASIPVTGLYGYTF.

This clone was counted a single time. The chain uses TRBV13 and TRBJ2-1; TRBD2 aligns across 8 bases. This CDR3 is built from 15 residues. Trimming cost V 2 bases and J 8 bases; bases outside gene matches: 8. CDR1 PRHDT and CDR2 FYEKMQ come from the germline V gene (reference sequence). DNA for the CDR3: TGTGCCAGCAGCTTAAACCAGCGGGAGTTCCATGAGCAGTTCTTC. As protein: CASSLNQREFHEQFF.

CDR3 loop: CATSRDTQANYGYTF. The CDR3 DNA reads as TGTGCCACCAGCAGAGATACGCAGGCTAACTATGGCTACACCTTC. The chain couples TRBV15 to TRBJ1-2; D gene unclear. CDR1 LNHNV and CDR2 YYDKDF come from the germline V gene (reference sequence). V lost 0 bases, J lost 0 bases, and 8 bases lay in between. The length of the CDR3 is 15 residues.

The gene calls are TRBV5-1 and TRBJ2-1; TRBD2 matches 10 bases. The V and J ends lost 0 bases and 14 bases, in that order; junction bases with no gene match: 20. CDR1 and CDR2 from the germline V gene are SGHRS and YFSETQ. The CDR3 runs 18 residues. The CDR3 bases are TGCGCCAGCAGCTTGGCCGGGGCTAGCGGGAGAAGAGGGACAATGGAGTTCTTC. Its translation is CASSLAGASGRRGTMEFF.

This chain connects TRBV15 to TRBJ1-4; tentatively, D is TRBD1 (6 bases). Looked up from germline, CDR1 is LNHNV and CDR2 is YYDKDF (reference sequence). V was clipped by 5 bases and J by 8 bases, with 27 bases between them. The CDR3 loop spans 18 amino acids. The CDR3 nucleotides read TGTGCCACCAGCCCCAGGGGCAGTCCCCAGTTCTTTGAGGAAAAACTGTTTTTT. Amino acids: CATSPRGSPQFFEEKLFF. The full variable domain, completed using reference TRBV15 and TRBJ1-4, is DAMVIQNPRYQVTQFGKPVTLSCSQTLNHNVMYWYQQKSSQAPKLLFHYYDKDFNNEADTPDNFQSRRPNTSFCFLDIRSPGLGDTAMYLCATSPRGSPQFFEEKLFFGSGTQLSVL.

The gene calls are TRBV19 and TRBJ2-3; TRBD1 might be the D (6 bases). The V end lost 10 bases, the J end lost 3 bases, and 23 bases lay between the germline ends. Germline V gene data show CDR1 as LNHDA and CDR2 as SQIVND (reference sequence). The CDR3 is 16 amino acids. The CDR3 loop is CATQRAAGERTDTQYF. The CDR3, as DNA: TGTGCCACCCAACGTGCCGCAGGGGAGAGAACAGATACGCAGTATTTT.

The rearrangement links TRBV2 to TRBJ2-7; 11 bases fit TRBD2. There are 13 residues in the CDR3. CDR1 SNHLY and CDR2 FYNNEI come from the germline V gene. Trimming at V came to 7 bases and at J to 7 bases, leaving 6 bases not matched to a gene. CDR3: CASKWGTSGEQYF. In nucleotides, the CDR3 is TGTGCCAGCAAGTGGGGGACTAGCGGAGAGCAGTACTTC.

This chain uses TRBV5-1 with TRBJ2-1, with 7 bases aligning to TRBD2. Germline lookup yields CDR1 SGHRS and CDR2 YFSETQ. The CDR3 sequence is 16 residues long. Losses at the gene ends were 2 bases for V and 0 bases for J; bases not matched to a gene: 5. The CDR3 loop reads CASSFGASGSYNEQFF. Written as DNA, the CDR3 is TGCGCCAGCAGCTTCGGGGCTAGCGGCTCCTACAATGAGCAGTTCTTC.

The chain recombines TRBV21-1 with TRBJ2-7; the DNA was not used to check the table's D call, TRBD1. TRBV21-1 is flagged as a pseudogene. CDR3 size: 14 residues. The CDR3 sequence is CASSPPGRGHEQYF. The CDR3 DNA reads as TGTGCCAGCAGTCCTCCGGGCAGGGGACACGAGCAGTACTTC.

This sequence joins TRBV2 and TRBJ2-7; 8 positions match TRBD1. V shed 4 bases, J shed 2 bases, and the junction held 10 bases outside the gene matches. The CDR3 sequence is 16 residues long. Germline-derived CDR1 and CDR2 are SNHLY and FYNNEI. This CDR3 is CASSVSPGQGAYEQYF. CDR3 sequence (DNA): TGTGCCAGCAGTGTAAGTCCCGGACAGGGCGCCTACGAGCAGTACTTC.

CDR3 DNA: TGTGCCAGCAGCTTAGTGGAGGGCCGTGGTCAGCCCCAGCATTTT. Encoded protein: CASSLVEGRGQPQHF. The chain couples TRBV7-9 to TRBJ1-5; D remains unclear. V lost 1 base and J lost 6, with 13 bases in between. The CDR3 loop spans 15 amino acids. The germline V gene encodes CDR1 SEHNR and CDR2 FQNEAQ (reference sequence).

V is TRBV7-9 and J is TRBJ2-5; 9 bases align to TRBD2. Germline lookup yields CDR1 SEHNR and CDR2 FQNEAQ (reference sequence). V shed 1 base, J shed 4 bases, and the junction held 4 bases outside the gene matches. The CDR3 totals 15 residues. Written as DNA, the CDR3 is TGTGCCAGCAGCTTAGGGCTAGCGGGGACAGAGACCCAGTACTTC. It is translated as CASSLGLAGTETQYF.

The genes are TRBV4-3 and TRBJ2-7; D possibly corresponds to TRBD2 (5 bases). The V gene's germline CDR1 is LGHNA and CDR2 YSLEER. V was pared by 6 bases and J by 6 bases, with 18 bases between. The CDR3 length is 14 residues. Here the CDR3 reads CASSPKREGFEQYF. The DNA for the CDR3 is TGCGCCAGCAGTCCCAAGAGGGAAGGATTCGAGCAGTACTTC.

CDR3 loop: CASSSAPGHEQYF. The CDR3 region has the DNA TGTGCCAGCAGTTCCGCCCCAGGGCACGAGCAGTACTTC. V gene TRBV28 combines with J gene TRBJ2-7; the D gene is possibly TRBD1 (5 bases). This CDR3 has 13 amino acids. Germline lookup yields CDR1 MDHEN and CDR2 SYDVKM. V dropped 4 bases and J dropped 5 bases, with 12 bases sitting between them.

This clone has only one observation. The DNA of the CDR3 is TGTGCCAGCACCCTAGGACAGGGGACCTATGGCTACACCTTC. Its protein is CASTLGQGTYGYTF. The J gene is TRBJ1-2, the V gene TRBV6-1; TRBD1 matches 9 bases. Trimming took 7 bases from V and 4 from J; bases not matched to a gene: 7. Germline V gene sequence: CDR1 MNHNS, CDR2 SASEGT. The CDR3 contains 14 residues.

This CDR3 is CSASGPGTEKLFF. In DNA form, the CDR3 reads TGCAGCGCCAGTGGGCCAGGGACAGAAAAACTGTTTTTT. V and J are TRBV29-1 and TRBJ1-4; possible D gene TRBD1, 6 bases. This CDR3 is built from 13 residues. Trimming cost V 7 bases and J 8 bases, with 17 bases left between them. CDR1 SQVTM and CDR2 ANQGSEA come from the germline V gene.

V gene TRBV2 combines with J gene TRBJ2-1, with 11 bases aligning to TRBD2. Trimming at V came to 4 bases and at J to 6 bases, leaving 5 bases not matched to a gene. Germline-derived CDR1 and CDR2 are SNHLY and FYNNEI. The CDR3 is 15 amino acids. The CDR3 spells CASSGLAGPTNEQFF. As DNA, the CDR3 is TGTGCCAGCAGTGGACTAGCGGGGCCTACCAATGAGCAGTTCTTC. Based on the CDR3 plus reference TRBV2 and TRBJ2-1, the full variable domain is EPEVTQTPSHQVTQMGQEVILRCVPISNHLYFYWYRQILGQKVEFLVSFYNNEISEKSEIFDDQFSVERPDGSNFTLKIRSTKLEDSAMYFCASSGLAGPTNEQFFGPGTRLTVL.

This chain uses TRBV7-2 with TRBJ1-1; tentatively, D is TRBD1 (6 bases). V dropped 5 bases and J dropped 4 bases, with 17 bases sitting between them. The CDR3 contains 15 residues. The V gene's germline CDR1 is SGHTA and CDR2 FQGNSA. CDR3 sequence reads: CASSQGRARGTEAFF. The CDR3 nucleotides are TGTGCCAGCAGCCAGGGGAGGGCTCGGGGCACTGAAGCTTTCTTT.

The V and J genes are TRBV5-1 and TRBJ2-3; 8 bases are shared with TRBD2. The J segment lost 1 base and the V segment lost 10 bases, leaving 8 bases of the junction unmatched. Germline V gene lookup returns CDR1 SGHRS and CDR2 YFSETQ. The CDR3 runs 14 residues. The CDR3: CACHSGSGTDTQYF. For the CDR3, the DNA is TGCGCCTGTCACAGCGGGAGTGGCACAGATACGCAGTATTTT.

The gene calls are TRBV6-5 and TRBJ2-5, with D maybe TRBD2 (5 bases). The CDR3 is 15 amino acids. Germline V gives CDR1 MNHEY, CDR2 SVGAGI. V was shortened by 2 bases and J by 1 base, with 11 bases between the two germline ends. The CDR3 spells CASSYKGSGQETQYF. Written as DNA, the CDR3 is TGTGCCAGCAGTTACAAGGGCAGCGGCCAAGAGACCCAGTACTTC.

This CDR3 is CAWSVMAPGGFNEQFF. Here the CDR3 DNA reads TGTGCCTGGAGTGTAATGGCTCCCGGGGGGTTCAATGAGCAGTTCTTC. The rearrangement links TRBV30 to TRBJ2-1, with 7 bases aligning to TRBD2. Germline assignment: CDR1 GTSNPN and CDR2 SVGIG (reference sequence). This CDR3 is built from 16 residues. The J segment lost 6 bases and the V segment lost 0 bases, leaving 11 bases of the junction unmatched.

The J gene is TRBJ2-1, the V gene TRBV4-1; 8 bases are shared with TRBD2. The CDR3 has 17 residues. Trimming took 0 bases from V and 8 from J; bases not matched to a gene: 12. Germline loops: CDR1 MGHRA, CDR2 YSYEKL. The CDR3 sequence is CASSQDEVGRAWDEQFF. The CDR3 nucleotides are TGCGCCAGCAGCCAAGATGAGGTCGGGAGGGCTTGGGATGAGCAGTTCTTC.

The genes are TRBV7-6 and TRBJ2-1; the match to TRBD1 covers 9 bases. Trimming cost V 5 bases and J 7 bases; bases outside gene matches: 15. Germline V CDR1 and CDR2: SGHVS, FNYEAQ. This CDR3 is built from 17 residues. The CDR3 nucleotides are TGTGCCAGCAGCCTCTTACACAGGGGGCGGATGCAAAATGAGCAGTTCTTC. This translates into CASSLLHRGRMQNEQFF. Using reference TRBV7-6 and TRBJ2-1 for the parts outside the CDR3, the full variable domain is GAGVSQSPRYKVTKRGQDVALRCDPISGHVSLYWYRQALGQGPEFLTYFNYEAQQDKSGLPNDRFSAERPEGSISTLTIQRTEQRDSAMYRCASSLLHRGRMQNEQFFGPGTRLTVL.

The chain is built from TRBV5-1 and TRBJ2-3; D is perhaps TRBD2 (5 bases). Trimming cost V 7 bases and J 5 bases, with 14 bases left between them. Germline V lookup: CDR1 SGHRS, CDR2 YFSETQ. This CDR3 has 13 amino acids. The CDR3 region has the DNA TGCGCCAGCTGTCCTAGCAAGAGAGATACGCAGTATTTT. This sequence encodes CASCPSKRDTQYF.

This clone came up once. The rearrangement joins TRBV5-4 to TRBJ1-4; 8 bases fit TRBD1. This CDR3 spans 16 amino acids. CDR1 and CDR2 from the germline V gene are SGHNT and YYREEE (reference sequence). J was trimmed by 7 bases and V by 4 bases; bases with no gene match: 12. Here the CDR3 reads CASSPESAGGGEKLFF. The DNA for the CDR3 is TGTGCCAGCAGCCCCGAGAGTGCAGGGGGCGGTGAAAAACTGTTTTTT.

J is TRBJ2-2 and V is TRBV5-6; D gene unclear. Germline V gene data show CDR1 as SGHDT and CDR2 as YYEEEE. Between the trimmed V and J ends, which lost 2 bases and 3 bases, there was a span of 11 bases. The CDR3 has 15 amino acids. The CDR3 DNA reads TGTGCCAGCAGCTTCGGAGTCAGAGACACCGGGGAGCTGTTTTTT. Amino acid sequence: CASSFGVRDTGELFF.

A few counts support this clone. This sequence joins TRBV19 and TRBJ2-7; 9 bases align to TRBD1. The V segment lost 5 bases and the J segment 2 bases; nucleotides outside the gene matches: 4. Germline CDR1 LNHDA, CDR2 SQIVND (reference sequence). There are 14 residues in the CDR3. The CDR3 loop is CASSSRTGAYEQYF. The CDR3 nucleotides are TGTGCCAGTAGTTCCCGGACAGGGGCCTACGAGCAGTACTTC.

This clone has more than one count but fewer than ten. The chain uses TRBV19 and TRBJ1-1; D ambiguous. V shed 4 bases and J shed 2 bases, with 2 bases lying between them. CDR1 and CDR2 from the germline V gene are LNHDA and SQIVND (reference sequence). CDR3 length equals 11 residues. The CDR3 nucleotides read TGTGCCAGTAGTACTAACACTGAAGCTTTCTTT. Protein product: CASSTNTEAFF.

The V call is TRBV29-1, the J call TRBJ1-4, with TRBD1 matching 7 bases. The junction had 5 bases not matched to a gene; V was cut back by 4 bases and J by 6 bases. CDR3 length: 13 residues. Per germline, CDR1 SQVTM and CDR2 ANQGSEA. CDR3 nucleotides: TGCAGCGTTGGACAGGGCAGGGATGAAAAACTGTTTTTT. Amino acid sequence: CSVGQGRDEKLFF.